The clone carrying this T cell receptor (beta chain) showed up many times. The CDR3 is 12 amino acids. The V end was cut by 4 bases, the J end by 1 base, with 5 bases between. Germline lookup yields CDR1 GTSNPN and CDR2 SVGIG (reference sequence). The data were obtained in a study of kidney transplant recipient with SARS-CoV-2 infection. TCRdb called the reads again in MiXCR, with one record for every CDR3 protein. In the table there are about 250,000 distinct CDR3 sequences, under 35% of which are singletons. J is TRBJ2-1 and V is TRBV30; no firm D call. Specimen: a blood sample, collected at baseline and on roughly day 110 from a kidney transplant recipient. The sequence came from a male patient in his thirties who had COVID-19 and was a kidney transplant recipient. The graft donor may have given rise to some T cells. CDR3 sequence: CAWIRSYNEQFF. The CDR3 nucleotides read TGTGCCTGGATTAGATCCTACAATGAGCAGTTCTTC.